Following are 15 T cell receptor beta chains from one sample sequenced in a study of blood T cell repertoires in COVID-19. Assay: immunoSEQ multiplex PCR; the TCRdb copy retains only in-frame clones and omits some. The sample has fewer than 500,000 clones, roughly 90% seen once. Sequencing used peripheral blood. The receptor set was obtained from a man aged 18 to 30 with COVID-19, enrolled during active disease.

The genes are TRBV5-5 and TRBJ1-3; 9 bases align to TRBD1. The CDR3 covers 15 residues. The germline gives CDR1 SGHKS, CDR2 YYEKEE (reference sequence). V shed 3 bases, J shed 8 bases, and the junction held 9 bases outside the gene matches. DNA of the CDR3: TGTGCCAGCAGCTCGGCGGGACAGGGAAGCGACACCATATATTTT. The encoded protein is CASSSAGQGSDTIYF.

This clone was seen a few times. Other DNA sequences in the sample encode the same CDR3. CDR3 DNA: TGTGCCAGCAGCTCCCGCGTCGGGGGCTACACCTTC. Translating it yields CASSSRVGGYTF. V gene TRBV11-2 combines with J gene TRBJ1-2; no firm D call. Trimming pared 4 bases from V and 8 bases from J, leaving 11 bases between. Germline V gene sequence: CDR1 SGHAT, CDR2 FQNNGV. CDR3 length equals 12 residues.

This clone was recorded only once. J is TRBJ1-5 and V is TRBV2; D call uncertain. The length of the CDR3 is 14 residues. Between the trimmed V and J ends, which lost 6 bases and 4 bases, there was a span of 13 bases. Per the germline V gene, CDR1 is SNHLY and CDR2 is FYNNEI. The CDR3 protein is CASRDSIGNQPQHF. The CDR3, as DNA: TGTGCCAGCAGAGACTCCATCGGGAATCAGCCCCAGCATTTT. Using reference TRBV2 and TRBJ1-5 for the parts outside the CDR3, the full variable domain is EPEVTQTPSHQVTQMGQEVILRCVPISNHLYFYWYRQILGQKVEFLVSFYNNEISEKSEIFDDQFSVERPDGSNFTLKIRSTKLEDSAMYFCASRDSIGNQPQHFGDGTRLSIL.

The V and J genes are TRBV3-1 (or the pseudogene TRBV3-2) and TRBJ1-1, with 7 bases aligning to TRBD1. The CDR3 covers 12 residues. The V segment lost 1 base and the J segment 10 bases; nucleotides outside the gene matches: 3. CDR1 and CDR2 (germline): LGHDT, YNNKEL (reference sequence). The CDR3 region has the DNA TGTGCCAGCAGCCAAGGGACAGGAGGAGCTTTCTTT. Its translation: CASSQGTGGAFF.

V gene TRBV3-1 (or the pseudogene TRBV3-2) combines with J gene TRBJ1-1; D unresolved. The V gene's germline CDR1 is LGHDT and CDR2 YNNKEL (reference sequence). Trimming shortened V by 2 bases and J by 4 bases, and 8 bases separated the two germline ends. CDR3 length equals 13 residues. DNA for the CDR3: TGTGCCAGCAGCCAACAGGTTAGCACTGAAGCTTTCTTT. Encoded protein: CASSQQVSTEAFF.

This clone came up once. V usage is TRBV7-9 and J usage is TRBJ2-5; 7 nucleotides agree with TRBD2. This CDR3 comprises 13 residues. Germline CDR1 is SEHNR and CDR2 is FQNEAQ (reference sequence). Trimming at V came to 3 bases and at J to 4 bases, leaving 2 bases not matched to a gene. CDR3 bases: TGTGCCAGCAGCTTCGGGGGGACAGAGACCCAGTACTTC. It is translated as CASSFGGTETQYF.

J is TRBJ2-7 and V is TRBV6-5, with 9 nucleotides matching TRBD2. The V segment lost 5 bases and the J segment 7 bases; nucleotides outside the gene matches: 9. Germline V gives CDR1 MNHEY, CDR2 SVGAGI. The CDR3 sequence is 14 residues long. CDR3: CASSPGLARLEQYF. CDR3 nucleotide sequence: TGTGCCAGCAGTCCTGGACTAGCGAGGTTGGAGCAGTACTTC.

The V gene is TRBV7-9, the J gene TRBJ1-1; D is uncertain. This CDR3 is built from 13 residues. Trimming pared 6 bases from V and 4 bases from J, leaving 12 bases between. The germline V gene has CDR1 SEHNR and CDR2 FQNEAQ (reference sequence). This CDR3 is CASRLALSTEAFF. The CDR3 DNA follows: TGTGCCAGCAGGCTTGCTTTGAGCACTGAAGCTTTCTTT.

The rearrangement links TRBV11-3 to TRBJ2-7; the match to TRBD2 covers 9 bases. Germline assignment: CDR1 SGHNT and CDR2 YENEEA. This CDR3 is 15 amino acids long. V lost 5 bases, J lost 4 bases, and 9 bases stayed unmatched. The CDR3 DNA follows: TGTGCCAGCAGCCCGTCGGCGGGAGGGGGTTACGAGCAGTACTTC. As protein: CASSPSAGGGYEQYF.

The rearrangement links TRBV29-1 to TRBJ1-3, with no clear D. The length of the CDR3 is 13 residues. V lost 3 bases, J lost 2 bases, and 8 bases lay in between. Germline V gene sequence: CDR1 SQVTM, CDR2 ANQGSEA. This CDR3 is CSVEAGTGNTIYF. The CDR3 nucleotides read TGCAGCGTTGAGGCCGGGACTGGAAACACCATATATTTT.

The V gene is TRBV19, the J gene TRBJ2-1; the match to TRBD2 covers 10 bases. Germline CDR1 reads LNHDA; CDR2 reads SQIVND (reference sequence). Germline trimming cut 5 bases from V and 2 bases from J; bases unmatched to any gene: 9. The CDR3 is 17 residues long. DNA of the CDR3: TGTGCCAGTAGTTCTAGCGGGAGCGTCCCGCCCTACAATGAGCAGTTCTTC. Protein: CASSSSGSVPPYNEQFF.

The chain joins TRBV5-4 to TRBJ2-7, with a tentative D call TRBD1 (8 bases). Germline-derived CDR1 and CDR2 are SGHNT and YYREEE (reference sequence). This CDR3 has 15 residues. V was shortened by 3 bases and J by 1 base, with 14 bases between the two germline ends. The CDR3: CASSSTGGGSYEQYF. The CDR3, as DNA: TGTGCCAGCAGCTCTACAGGGGGGGGATCCTACGAGCAGTACTTC.

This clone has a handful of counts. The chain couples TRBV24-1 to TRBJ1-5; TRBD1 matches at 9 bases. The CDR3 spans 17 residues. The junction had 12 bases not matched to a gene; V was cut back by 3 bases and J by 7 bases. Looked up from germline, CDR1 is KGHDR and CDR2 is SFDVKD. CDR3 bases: TGTGCCACCAGTGATATCGTGTCGACAGGGGGGGAGCAGCCCCAGCATTTT. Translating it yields CATSDIVSTGGEQPQHF.

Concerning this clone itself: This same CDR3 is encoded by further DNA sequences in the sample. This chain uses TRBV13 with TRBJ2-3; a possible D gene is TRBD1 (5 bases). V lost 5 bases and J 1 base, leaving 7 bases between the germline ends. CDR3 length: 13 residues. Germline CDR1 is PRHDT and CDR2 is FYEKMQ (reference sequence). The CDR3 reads CASSPTGTDTQYF. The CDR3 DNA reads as TGTGCCAGCAGCCCGACAGGCACAGATACGCAGTATTTT.

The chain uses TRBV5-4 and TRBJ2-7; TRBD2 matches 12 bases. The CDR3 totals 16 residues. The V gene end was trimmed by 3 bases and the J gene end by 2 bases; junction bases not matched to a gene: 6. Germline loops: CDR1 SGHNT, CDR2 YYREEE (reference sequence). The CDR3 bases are TGTGCCAGCAGCTCCGGACTAGCGGGGAGCACCTACGAGCAGTACTTC. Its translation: CASSSGLAGSTYEQYF.